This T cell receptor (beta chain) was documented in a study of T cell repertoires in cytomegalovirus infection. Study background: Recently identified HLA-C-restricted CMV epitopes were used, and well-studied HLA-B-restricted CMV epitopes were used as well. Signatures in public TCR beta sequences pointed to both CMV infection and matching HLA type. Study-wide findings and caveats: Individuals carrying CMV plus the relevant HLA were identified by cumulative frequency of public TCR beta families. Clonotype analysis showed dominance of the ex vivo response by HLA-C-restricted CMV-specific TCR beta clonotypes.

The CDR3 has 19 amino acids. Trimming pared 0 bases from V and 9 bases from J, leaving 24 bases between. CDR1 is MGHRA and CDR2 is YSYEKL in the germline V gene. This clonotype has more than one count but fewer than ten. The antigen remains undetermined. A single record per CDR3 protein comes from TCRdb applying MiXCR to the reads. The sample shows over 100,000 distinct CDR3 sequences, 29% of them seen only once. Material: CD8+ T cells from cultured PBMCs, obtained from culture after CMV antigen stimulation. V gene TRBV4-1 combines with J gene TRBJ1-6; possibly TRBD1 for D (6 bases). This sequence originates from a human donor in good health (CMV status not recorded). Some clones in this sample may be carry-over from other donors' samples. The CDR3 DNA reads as TGCGCCAGCAGCCAAGATGGTTCGACGAGTACAGGGTTGAGTTCACCCCTCCACTTT. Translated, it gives CASSQDGSTSTGLSSPLHF.